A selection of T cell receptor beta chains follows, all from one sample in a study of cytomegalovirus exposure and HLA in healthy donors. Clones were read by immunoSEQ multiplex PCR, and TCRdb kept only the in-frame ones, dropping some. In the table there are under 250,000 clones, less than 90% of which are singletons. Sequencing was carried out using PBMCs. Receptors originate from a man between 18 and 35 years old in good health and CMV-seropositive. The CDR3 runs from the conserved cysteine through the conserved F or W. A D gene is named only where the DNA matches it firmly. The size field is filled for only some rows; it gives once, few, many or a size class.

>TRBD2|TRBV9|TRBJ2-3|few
TGTGCCAGCAGCGGATCTAGCGGTACGCAGTATTTT
CASSGSSGTQYF
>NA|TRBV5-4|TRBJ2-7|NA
TGTGCCAGCAGCTTGTACGGTAGCATGCACGAGCAGTACTTC
CASSLYGSMHEQYF
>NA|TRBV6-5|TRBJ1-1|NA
TGTGCCAGCAGTTACTCGTGGCAGATCCGGAACACTGAAGCTTTCTTT
CASSYSWQIRNTEAFF
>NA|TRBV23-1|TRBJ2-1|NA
TGCGCCAGCAGTCAATTTCAGGAATCCTACAATGAGCAGTTCTTC
CASSQFQESYNEQFF
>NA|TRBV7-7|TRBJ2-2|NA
TGTGCCAGCAGCTTAGGGCGACTAGTCAACACCGGGGAGCTGTTTTTT
CASSLGRLVNTGELFF
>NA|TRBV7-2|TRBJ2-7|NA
TGTGCCAGCAGCTTAGTTGCAGGAGGGCACGAGCAGTACTTC
CASSLVAGGHEQYF
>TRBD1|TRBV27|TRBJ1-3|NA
TGTGCCAGCAGGCAGGGGGCAGATGGAAACACCATATATTTT
CASRQGADGNTIYF
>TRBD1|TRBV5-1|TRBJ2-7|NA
TGCGCCAGCAGCCCACAGGGGGCTTCCTACGAGCAGTACTTC
CASSPQGASYEQYF
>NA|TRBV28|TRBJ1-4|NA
TGTGCCAGCAGTCCAGACACTTTGAATGAAAAACTGTTTTTT
CASSPDTLNEKLFF
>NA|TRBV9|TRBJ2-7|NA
TGTGCCAGCAGCGTAGGCGGAGATTCCTACGAGCAGTACTTC
CASSVGGDSYEQYF
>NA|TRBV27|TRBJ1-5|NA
TGTGCCAGCAGAACTGGGACATATAATCAGCCCCAGCATTTT
CASRTGTYNQPQHF
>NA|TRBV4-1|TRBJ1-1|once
TGCGCCAGCAGCCAAGAGGGGGGGCTTGGGAACACTGAAGCTTTCTTT
CASSQEGGLGNTEAFF
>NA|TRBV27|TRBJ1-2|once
TGTGCCAGCAGTTTCGGGCAGGGGCAAGGTGGCTACACCTTC
CASSFGQGQGGYTF
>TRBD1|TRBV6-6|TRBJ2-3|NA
TGTGCCAGCAGTGTGGACAGGGATACGCAGTATTTT
CASSVDRDTQYF
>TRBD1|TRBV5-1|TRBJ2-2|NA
TGCGCCAGCAGCTTGGAGGGACAGGGCACCGGGGAGCTGTTTTTT
CASSLEGQGTGELFF
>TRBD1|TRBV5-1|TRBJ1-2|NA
TGCGCCAGCAGCATGGGACAGACAACTTATGGCTACACCTTC
CASSMGQTTYGYTF
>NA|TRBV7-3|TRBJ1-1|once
TGTGCCAGCAGCTTAAATGTGGGGGGCACTGAAGCTTTCTTT
CASSLNVGGTEAFF
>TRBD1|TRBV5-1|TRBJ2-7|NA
TGCGCCAGCAGCTCACCGGGACAGGGTTTCGGCGAGCAGTACTTC
CASSSPGQGFGEQYF
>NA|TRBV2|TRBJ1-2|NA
TGTGCCAGCAGTGAATGGATCCCCGGAAGGAATGGCTACACCTTC
CASSEWIPGRNGYTF
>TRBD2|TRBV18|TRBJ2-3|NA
TGTGCCAGCTCGCCTGGACTAGCGGGAGTTTCCCGCACAGATACGCAGTATTTT
CASSPGLAGVSRTDTQYF
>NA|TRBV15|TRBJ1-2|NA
TGTGCCACCAGCGCGTCCATATCCCCCACTAACTATGGCTACACCTTC
CATSASISPTNYGYTF
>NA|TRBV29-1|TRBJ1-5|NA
TGCAGCGTTAACACAGGGAACGGTGGGCCCCAGCATTTT
CSVNTGNGGPQHF
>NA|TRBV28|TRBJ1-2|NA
TGTGCCAGCAGTTTCTCTAACTATGGCTACACCTTC
CASSFSNYGYTF
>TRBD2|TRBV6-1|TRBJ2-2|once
TGTGCCAGCAGTGCCCTCGGGGGGTCGGGCACCGGGGAGCTGTTTTTT
CASSALGGSGTGELFF
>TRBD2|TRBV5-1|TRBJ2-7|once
TGCGCCAGCAGCCCGGGAGGCGGCTCCTACGAGCAGTACTTC
CASSPGGGSYEQYF
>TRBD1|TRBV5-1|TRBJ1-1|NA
TGCGCCAGCAGCAGGGGACAGGGGAACACTGAAGCTTTCTTT
CASSRGQGNTEAFF
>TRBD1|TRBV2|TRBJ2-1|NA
TGTGCCAGCAGTAGGGACAGTGTGGGCAATGAGCAGTTCTTC
CASSRDSVGNEQFF
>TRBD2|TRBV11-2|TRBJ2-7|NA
TGTGCCAGCAGCTCTCGACTAGCGGGACCCTACGAGCAGTACTTC
CASSSRLAGPYEQYF
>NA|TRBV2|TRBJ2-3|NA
TGTGCCAGCAGTGATTATGCCACGCAGTATTTT
CASSDYATQYF
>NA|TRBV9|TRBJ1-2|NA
TGTGCCAGCAGCAAGCCCCTGGCAGCTAACTATGGCTACACCTTC
CASSKPLAANYGYTF
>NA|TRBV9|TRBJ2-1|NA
TGTGCCAGCAGCGCCGCCGGAGGAGGAGTTTGGTATGAGCAGTTCTTC
CASSAAGGGVWYEQFF
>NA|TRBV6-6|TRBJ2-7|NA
TGTGCCAGCAGTTACAAACTAGGGGGCGAGCAGTACTTC
CASSYKLGGEQYF
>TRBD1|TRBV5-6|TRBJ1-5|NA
TGTGCCAGCAGCTTCGGGACAGGCTTCAATCAGCCCCAGCATTTT
CASSFGTGFNQPQHF
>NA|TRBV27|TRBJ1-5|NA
TGTGCCAGCAGTTTAAACGGGTATCAGCCCCAGCATTTT
CASSLNGYQPQHF
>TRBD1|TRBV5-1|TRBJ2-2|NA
TGCGCCAGCAGCTCAGGACAGGGGGCGAAGGCCGGGGAGCTGTTTTTT
CASSSGQGAKAGELFF
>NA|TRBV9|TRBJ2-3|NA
TGTGCCAGCAGCGTGGCGACTAGCACAGATACGCAGTATTTT
CASSVATSTDTQYF